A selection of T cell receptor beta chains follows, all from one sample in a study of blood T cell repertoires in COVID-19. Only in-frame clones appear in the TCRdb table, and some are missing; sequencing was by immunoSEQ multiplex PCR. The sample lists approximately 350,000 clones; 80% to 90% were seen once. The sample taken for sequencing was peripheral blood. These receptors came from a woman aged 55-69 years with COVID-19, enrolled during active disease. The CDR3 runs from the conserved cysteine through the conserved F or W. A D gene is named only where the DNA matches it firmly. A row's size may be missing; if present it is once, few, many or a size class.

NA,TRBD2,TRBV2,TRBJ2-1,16,TGTGCCAGCAGCCCGACTAGCGGGGGGGCCAACAATGAGCAGTTCTTC,CASSPTSGGANNEQFF
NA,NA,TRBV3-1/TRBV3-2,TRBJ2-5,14,TGTGCCAGCAGCCAAGATACAGCATCAGAGACCCAGTACTTC,CASSQDTASETQYF
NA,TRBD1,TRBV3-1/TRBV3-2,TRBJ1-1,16,TGTGCCAGCAGCCAAGCGGGACAGGGGTGGAACACTGAAGCTTTCTTT,CASSQAGQGWNTEAFF
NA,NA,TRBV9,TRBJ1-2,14,TGTGCCAGCAGCGTAGGACAGGAATCCTATGGCTACACCTTC,CASSVGQESYGYTF
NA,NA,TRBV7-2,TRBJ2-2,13,TGTGCCAGCAGCTTTCTCCACACCGGGGAGCTGTTTTTT,CASSFLHTGELFF
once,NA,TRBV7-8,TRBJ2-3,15,TGTGCCAGCAGCTTATGGGCAGCCAGCACAGATACGCAGTATTTT,CASSLWAASTDTQYF
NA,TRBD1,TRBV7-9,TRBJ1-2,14,TGTGCCAGCAGCTTGGACAGGGCTGAGGGGGGCTACACCTTC,CASSLDRAEGGYTF
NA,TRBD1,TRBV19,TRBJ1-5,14,TGTGCCAGTAGTGGGACAGGGAGCAATCAGCCCCAGCATTTT,CASSGTGSNQPQHF
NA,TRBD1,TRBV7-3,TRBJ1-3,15,TGTGCCAGCAGCATAGACAGGGTGTCTGGAAACACCATATATTTT,CASSIDRVSGNTIYF
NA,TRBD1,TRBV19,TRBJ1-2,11,TGTGCCAGTGTGGACAGGGGCGGCTACACCTTC,CASVDRGGYTF
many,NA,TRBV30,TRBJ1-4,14,TGTGCCTGGAGTATTAGGGGATCGGATGAAAAACTGTTTTTT,CAWSIRGSDEKLFF
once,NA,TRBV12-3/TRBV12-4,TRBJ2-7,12,TGTGCCAGCAGTTATAGCTCCTACGAGCAGTACTTC,CASSYSSYEQYF
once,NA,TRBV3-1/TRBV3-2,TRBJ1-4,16,TGTGCCAGCAGCCACACAGGACACAGGATGGGGGAAAAACTGTTTTTT,CASSHTGHRMGEKLFF
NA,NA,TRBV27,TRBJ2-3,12,TGTGCCAGCGCTGGGGGCTCAGATACGCAGTATTTT,CASAGGSDTQYF
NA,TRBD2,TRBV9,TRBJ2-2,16,TGTGCCAGCAGCCCTCTAGCGGGGGGGAACACCGGGGAGCTGTTTTTT,CASSPLAGGNTGELFF
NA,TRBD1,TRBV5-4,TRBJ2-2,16,TGTGCCAGCAGCTTGGGAGGACAGGGGGCGAACGGGGAGCTGTTTTTT,CASSLGGQGANGELFF
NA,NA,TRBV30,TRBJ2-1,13,TGTGCCTGGGGGCGGGGTCGCTACAATGAGCAGTTCTTC,CAWGRGRYNEQFF
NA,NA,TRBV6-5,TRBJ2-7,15,TGTGCCAGCAGGACGAGGGACACTTTACCCTACGAGCAGTACTTC,CASRTRDTLPYEQYF
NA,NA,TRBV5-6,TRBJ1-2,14,TGTGCCAGCAGCTTAGGGCGAGGGAACTATGGCTACACCTTC,CASSLGRGNYGYTF
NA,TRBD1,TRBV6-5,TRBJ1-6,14,TGTGCCAGCTTCGCAGGGGGCGCGAATTCACCCCTCCACTTT,CASFAGGANSPLHF
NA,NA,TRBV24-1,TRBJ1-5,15,TGTGCCACCAGTGATTTGAAGCCCCGCTATTGGCCCCAGCATTTT,CATSDLKPRYWPQHF
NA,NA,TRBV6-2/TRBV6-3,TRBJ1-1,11,TGTGCCAGCAGCCGGGGGGACGAGGCTTTCTTT,CASSRGDEAFF
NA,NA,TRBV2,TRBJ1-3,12,TGTGCCAGCAAGGAGGTTGGAAACACCATATATTTT,CASKEVGNTIYF
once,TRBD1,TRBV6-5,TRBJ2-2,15,TGTGCCAGCAGGAAAGGACAGGGAGTCACCGGGGAGCTGTTTTTT,CASRKGQGVTGELFF
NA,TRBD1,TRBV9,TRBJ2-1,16,TGTGCCAGCAGCGTAGCAGCAGGGACAGCTGGCAATGAGCAGTTCTTC,CASSVAAGTAGNEQFF
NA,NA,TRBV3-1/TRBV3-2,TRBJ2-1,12,TGTGCCAGCAGCCAAGTGGCGGGGGAGCAGTTCTTC,CASSQVAGEQFF
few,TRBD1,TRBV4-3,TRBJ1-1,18,TGCGCCAGCAGCCATTCCACGATCGGACAGGACCTTAACACTGAAGCTTTCTTT,CASSHSTIGQDLNTEAFF
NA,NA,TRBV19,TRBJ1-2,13,TGTGCCAGTAGTATCGGGCAGGGAACTGGCTACACCTTC,CASSIGQGTGYTF
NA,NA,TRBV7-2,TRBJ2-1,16,TGTGCCAGCAGTATAGCGCGGGGAGCCCAGGCGAATGAGCAGTTCTTC,CASSIARGAQANEQFF
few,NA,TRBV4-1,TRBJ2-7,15,TGCGCCAGCAGCCAAGATCGGACAGTTCCCGGCGAGCAGTACTTC,CASSQDRTVPGEQYF
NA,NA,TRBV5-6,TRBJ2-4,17,TGTGCCAGCAGCTTGGCCCCACAGGCTTTAGCCAAAAACATTCAGTACTTC,CASSLAPQALAKNIQYF
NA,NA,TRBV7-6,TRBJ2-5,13,TGTGCCAGCAGCGAGGGGACGTACGGGAGCCAGTACTTC,CASSEGTYGSQYF
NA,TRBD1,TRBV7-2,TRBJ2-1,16,TGTGCCAGCAGCCAAGGTTTTGGGACAGGGAACAATGAGCAGTTCTTC,CASSQGFGTGNNEQFF
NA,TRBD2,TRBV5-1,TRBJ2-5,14,TGCGCCAGCTCCCCTAGCGGGGGGCAAGAGACCCAGTACTTC,CASSPSGGQETQYF
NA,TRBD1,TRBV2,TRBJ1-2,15,TGTGCCAGCAGTCAGGGGGCATCCGGTCGGTATGGCTACACCTTC,CASSQGASGRYGYTF
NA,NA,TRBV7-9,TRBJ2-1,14,TGTGCCAGCGGATCTGACAGGTTCCTAAATGAGCAGTTCTTC,CASGSDRFLNEQFF
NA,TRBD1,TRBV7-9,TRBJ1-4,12,TGTGCCAGCAGCCTTGGACAGGGAAGCCTGTTTTTT,CASSLGQGSLFF
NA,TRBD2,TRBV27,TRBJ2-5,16,TGTGCCAGCAGTTTATCGAGTCCGGGGGGGGAAGAGACCCAGTACTTC,CASSLSSPGGEETQYF
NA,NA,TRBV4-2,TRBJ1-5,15,TGTGCCAGCAGCCAAGGAGTCAGCACAGATCAGCCCCAGCATTTT,CASSQGVSTDQPQHF
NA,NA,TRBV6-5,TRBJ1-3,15,TGTGCCAGCAGTTACGGTCGGGGTAGGGGAAACACCATATATTTT,CASSYGRGRGNTIYF